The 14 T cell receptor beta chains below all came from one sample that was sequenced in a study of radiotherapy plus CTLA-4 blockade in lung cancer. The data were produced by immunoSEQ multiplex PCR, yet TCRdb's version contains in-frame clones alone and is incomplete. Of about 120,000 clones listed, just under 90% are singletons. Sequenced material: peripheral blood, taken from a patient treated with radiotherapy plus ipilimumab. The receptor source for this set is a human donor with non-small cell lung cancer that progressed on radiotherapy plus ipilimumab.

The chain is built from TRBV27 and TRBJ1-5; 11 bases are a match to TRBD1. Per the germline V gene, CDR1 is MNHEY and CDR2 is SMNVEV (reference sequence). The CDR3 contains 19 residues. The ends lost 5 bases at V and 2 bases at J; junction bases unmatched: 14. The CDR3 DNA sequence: TGTGCCAGCAGTCTTCACCTTAGGACAGGGGGCACGGGCAATCAGCCCCAGCATTTT. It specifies CASSLHLRTGGTGNQPQHF.

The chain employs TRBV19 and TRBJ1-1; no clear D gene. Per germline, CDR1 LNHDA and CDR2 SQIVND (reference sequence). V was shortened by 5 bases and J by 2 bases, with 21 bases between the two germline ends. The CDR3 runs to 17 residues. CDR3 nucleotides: TGTGCCAGTAGTGAAGGCCTAGCCGGGCCTACCAACACTGAAGCTTTCTTT. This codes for CASSEGLAGPTNTEAFF. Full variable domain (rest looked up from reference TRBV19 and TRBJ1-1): DGGITQSPKYLFRKEGQNVTLSCEQNLNHDAMYWYRQDPGQGLRLIYYSQIVNDFQKGDIAEGYSVSREKKESFPLTVTSAQKNPTAFYLCASSEGLAGPTNTEAFFGQGTRLTVV.

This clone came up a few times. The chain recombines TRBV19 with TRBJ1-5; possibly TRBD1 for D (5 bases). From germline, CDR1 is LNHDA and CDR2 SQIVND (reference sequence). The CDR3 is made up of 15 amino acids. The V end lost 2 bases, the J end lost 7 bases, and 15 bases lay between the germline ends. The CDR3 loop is CASSIPGTVPQPQHF. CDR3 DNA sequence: TGTGCCAGTAGTATACCGGGGACGGTCCCGCAGCCCCAGCATTTT.

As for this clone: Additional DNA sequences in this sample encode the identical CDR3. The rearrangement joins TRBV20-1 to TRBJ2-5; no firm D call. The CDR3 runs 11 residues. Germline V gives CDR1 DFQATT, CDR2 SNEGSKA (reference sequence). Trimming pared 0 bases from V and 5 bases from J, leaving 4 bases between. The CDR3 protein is CSARDVETQYF. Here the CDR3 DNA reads TGCAGTGCTAGAGATGTGGAGACCCAGTACTTC.

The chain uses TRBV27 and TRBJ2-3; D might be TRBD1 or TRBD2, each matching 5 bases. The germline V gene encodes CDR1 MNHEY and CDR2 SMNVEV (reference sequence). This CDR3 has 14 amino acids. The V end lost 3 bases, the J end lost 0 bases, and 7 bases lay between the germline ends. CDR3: CASSLGRSTDTQYF. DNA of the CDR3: TGTGCCAGCAGTTTGGGACGGAGCACAGATACGCAGTATTTT.

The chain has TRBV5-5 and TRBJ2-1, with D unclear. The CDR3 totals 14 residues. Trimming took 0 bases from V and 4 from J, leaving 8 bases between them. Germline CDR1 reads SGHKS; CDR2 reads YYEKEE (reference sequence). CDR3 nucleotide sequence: TGTGCCAGCAGCTTGGACTCAGATTACAATGAGCAGTTCTTC. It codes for CASSLDSDYNEQFF.

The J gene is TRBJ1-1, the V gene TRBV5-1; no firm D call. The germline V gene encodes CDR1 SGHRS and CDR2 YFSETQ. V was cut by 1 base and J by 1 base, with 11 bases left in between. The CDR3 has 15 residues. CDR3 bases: TGCGCCAGCAGCTTGACAGTCCTGGCGAACACTGAAGCTTTCTTT. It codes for CASSLTVLANTEAFF.

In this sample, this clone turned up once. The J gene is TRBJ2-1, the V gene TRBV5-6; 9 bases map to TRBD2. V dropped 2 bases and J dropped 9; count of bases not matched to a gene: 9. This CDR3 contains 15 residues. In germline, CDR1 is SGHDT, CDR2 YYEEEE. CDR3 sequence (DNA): TGTGCCAGCAGCTTACGGCTAGCGGGAAGGGGTGAGCAGTTCTTC. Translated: CASSLRLAGRGEQFF.

As DNA, the CDR3 is TGTGCCAGCAGGGTTAGCGCTCCCTACGAGCAGTACTTC. Protein sequence: CASRVSAPYEQYF. The J gene is TRBJ2-5, the V gene TRBV2; D is possibly TRBD2 (5 bases). The closer fit of TRBJ2-7 to the DNA end suggests the J call may be wrong. The CDR3 contains 13 residues. Germline values: CDR1 SNHLY, CDR2 FYNNEI.

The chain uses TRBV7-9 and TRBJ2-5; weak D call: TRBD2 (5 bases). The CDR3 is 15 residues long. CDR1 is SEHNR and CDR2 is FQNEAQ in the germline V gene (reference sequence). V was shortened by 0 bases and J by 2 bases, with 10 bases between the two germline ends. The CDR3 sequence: CASSLALATQETQYF. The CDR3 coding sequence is TGTGCCAGCAGCTTAGCTCTAGCTACGCAAGAGACCCAGTACTTC.

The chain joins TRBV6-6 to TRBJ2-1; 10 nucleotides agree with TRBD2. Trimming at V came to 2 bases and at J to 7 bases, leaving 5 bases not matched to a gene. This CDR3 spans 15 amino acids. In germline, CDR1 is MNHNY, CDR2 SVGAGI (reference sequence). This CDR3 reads CASSYPPSGSNEQFF. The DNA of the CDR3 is TGTGCCAGCAGTTACCCCCCTAGCGGGAGTAATGAGCAGTTCTTC.

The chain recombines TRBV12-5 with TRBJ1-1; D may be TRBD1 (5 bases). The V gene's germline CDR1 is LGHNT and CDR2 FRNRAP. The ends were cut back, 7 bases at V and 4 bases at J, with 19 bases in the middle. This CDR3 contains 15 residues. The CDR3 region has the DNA TGTGCTAGTGCTCCCCCCAGGGCTCCCCCCACTGAAGCTTTCTTT. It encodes CASAPPRAPPTEAFF.

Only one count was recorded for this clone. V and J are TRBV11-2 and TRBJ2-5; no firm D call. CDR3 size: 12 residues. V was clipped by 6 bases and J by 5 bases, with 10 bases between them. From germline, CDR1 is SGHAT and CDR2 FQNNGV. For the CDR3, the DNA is TGTGCCAGCAGTCCAGTGGGGGAGACCCAGTACTTC. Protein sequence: CASSPVGETQYF.

The CDR3 here is CATGFRSAGGHEQFF. The DNA of the CDR3 is TGTGCCACCGGGTTTCGATCTGCGGGAGGACATGAGCAGTTCTTC. V is TRBV15 and J is TRBJ2-1; 8 bases agree with TRBD2. Germline loops: CDR1 LNHNV, CDR2 YYDKDF (reference sequence). V was pared by 8 bases and J by 8 bases, with 14 bases of the junction left unmatched. This CDR3 has 15 amino acids.